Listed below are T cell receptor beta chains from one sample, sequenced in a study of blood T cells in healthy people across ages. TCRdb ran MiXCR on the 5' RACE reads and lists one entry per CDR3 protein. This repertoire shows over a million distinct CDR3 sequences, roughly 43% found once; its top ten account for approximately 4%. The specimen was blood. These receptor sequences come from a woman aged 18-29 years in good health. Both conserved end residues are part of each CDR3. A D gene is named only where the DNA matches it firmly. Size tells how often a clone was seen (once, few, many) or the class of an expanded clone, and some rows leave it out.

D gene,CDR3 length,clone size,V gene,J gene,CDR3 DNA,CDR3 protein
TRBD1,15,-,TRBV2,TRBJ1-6,TGTGCCAGCAGGGACGCCGGGACAGGAGTTTCACCCCTCCACTTT,CASRDAGTGVSPLHF
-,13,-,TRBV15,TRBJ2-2,TGTGCCACCAGCAGTCACTGGCACCGGGAGCTGTTTTTT,CATSSHWHRELFF
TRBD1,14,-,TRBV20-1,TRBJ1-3,TGCAGTGCTAGCAAAACAGGGGCTGGAAACACCATATATTTT,CSASKTGAGNTIYF
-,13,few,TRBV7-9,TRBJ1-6,TGTGCCAGCAGCTTCGAGGGCCTTTCACCCCTCCACTTT,CASSFEGLSPLHF
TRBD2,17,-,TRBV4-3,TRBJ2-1,TGCGCCAGCAGCCAAACCTTGGGACTAGCGGAATACAATGAGCAGTTCTTC,CASSQTLGLAEYNEQFF
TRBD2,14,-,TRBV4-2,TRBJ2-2,TGTGCCAGCAGCCAAGAGGGGGAGGGCGGGGAGCTGTTTTTT,CASSQEGEGGELFF
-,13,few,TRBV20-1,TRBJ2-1,TGCAGTGCTAGAGATCTCGGCCGCAATGAGCAGTTCTTC,CSARDLGRNEQFF
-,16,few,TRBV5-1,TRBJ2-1,TGCGCCAGCAGCTTGGTCACTAGTTTAGTGGCCAATGAGCAGTTCTTC,CASSLVTSLVANEQFF
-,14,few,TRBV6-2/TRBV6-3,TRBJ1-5,TGTGCCAGCAGTTCTCTTCGGGATTATCAGCCCCAGCATTTT,CASSSLRDYQPQHF
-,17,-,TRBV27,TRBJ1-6,TGTGCCAGCAGTTATGACAGGTCCAGCTCCTATAATTCACCCCTCCACTTT,CASSYDRSSSYNSPLHF
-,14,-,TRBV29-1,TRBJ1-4,TGCAGCGTTTCCGGCGGGCGAGCTAATGAAAAACTGTTTTTT,CSVSGGRANEKLFF
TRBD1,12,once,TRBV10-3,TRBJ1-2,TGTGCCATCAGCCAGGGGGACTATGGCTACACCTTC,CAISQGDYGYTF
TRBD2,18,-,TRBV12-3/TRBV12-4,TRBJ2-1,TGTGCCAGCAGTTTTCGGCTAGCGGGAGGGATTTTCTACAATGAGCAGTTCTTC,CASSFRLAGGIFYNEQFF